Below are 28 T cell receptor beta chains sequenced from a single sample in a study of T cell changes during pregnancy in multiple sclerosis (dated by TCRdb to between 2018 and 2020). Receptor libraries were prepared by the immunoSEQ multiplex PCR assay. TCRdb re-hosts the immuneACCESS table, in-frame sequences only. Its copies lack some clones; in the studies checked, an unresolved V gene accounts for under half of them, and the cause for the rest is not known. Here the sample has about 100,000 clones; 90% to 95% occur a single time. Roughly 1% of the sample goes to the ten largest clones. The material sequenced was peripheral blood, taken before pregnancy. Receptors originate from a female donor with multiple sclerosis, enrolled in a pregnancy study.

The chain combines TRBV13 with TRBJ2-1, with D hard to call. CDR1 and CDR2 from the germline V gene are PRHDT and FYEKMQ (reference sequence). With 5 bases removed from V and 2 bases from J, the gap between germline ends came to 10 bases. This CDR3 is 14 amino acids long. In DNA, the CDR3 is TGTGCCAGCAGCGGTTCGCGAGCCTACAATGAGCAGTTCTTC. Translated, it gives CASSGSRAYNEQFF.

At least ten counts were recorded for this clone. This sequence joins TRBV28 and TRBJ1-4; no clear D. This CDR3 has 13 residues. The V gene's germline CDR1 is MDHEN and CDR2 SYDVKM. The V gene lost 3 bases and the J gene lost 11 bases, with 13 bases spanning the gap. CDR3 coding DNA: TGTGCCAGCAGTTTCCGGGGTTTCGGGAAACTGTTTTTT. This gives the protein CASSFRGFGKLFF.

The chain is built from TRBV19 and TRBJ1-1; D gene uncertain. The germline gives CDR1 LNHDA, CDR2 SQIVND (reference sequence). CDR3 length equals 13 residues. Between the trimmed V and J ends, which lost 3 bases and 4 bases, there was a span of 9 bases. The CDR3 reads CASSMGGGTEAFF. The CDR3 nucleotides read TGTGCCAGTAGTATGGGAGGCGGCACTGAAGCTTTCTTT.

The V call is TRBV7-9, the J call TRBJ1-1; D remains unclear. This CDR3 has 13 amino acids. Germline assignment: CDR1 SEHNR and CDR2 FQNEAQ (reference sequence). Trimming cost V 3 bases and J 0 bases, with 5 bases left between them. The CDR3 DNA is TGTGCCAGCAGCTTGTCTATGAACACTGAAGCTTTCTTT. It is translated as CASSLSMNTEAFF.

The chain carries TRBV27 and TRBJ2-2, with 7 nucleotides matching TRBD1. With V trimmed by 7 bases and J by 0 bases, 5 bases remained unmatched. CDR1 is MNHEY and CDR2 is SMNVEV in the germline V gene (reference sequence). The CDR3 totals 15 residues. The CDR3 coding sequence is TGTGCCAGCACCCCGGACAGGTCGAACACCGGGGAGCTGTTTTTT. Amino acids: CASTPDRSNTGELFF.

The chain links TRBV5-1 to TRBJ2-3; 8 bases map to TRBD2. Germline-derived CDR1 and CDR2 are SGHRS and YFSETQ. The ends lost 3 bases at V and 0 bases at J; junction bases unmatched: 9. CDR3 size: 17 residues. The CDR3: CASSYLRAGGSTDTQYF. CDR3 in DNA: TGCGCCAGCAGCTACCTCCGTGCGGGGGGAAGCACAGATACGCAGTATTTT. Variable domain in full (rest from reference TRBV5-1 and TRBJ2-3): KAGVTQTPRYLIKTRGQQVTLSCSPISGHRSVSWYQQTPGQGLQFLFEYFSETQRNKGNFPGRFSGRQFSNSRSEMNVSTLELGDSALYLCASSYLRAGGSTDTQYFGPGTRLTVL.

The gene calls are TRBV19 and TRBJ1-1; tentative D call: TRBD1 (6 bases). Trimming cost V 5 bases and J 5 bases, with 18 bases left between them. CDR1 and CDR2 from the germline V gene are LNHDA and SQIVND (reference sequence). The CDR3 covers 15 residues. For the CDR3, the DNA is TGTGCCAGTAGTCCGTGGGGGCCCCTGGGGACTGAAGCTTTCTTT. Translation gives CASSPWGPLGTEAFF. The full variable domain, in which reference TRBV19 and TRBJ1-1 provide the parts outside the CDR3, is DGGITQSPKYLFRKEGQNVTLSCEQNLNHDAMYWYRQDPGQGLRLIYYSQIVNDFQKGDIAEGYSVSREKKESFPLTVTSAQKNPTAFYLCASSPWGPLGTEAFFGQGTRLTVV.

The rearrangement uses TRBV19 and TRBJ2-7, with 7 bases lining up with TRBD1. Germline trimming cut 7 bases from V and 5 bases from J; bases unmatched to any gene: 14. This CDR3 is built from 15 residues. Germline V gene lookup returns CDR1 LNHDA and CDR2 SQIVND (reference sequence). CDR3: CASNPGTELYDEQYF. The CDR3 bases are TGTGCCAGTAATCCTGGGACAGAACTCTACGACGAGCAGTACTTC.

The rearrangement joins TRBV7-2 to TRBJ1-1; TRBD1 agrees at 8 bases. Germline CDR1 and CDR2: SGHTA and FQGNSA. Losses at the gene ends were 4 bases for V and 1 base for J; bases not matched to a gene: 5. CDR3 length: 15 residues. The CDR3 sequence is CASSWRQGPNTEAFF. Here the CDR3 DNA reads TGTGCCAGCAGCTGGAGACAGGGGCCGAACACTGAAGCTTTCTTT.

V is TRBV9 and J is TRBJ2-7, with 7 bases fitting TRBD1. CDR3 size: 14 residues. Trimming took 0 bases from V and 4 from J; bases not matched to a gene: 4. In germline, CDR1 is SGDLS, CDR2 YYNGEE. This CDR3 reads CASSVAAQGYEQYF. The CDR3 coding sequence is TGTGCCAGCAGCGTAGCTGCACAGGGGTACGAGCAGTACTTC. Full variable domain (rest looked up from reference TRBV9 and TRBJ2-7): DSGVTQTPKHLITATGQRVTLRCSPRSGDLSVYWYQQSLDQGLQFLIQYYNGEERAKGNILERFSAQQFPDLHSELNLSSLELGDSALYFCASSVAAQGYEQYFGPGTRLTVT.

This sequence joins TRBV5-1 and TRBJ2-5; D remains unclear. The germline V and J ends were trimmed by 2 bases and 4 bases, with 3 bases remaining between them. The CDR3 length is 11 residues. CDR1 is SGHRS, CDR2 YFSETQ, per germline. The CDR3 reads CASSFGETQYF. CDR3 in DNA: TGCGCCAGCAGCTTCGGAGAGACCCAGTACTTC.

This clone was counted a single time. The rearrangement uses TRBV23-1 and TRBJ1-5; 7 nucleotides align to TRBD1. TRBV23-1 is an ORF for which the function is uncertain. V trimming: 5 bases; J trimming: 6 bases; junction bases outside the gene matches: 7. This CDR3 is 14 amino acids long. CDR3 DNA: TGCGCCAGCAGTAGGGCAGGGGGGAGTCAGCCCCAGCATTTT. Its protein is CASSRAGGSQPQHF.

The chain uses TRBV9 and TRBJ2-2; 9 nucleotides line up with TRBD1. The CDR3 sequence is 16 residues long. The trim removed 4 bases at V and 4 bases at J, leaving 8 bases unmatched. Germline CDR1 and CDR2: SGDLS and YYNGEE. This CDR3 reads CASSSRDRASTGELFF. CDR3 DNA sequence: TGTGCCAGCAGCTCCCGGGACAGGGCCTCCACCGGGGAGCTGTTTTTT.

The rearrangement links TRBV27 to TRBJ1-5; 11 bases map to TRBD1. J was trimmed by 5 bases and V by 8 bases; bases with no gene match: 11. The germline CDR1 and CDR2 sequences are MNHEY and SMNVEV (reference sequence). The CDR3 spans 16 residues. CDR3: CASGRTGGDGHQPQHF. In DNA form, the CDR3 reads TGTGCCAGCGGTCGGACAGGGGGCGATGGTCATCAGCCCCAGCATTTT.

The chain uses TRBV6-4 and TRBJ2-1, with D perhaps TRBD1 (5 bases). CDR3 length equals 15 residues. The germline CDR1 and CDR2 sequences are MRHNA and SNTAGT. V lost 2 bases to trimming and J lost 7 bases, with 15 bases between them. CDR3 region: CASSDGRGEANEQFF. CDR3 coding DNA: TGTGCCAGCAGTGACGGTAGGGGTGAGGCAAATGAGCAGTTCTTC.

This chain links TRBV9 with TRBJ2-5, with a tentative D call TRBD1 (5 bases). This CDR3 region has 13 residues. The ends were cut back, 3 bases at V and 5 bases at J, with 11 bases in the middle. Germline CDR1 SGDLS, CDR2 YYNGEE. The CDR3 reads CASSDGHRETQYF. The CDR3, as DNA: TGTGCCAGCAGCGACGGACATAGGGAGACCCAGTACTTC.

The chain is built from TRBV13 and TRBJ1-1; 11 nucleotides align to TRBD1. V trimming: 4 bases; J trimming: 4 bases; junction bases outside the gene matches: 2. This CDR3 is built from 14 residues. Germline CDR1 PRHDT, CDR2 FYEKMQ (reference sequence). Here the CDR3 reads CASSSGTGGTEAFF. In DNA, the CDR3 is TGTGCCAGCAGCTCCGGGACAGGGGGCACTGAAGCTTTCTTT.

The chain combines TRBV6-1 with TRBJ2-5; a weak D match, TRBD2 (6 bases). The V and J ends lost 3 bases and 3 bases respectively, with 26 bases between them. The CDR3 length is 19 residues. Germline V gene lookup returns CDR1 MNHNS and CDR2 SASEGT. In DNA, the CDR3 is TGTGCCAGCAGTGATTCACAACTAGCAGAAGACCGGCGGAAAGAGACCCAGTACTTC. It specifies CASSDSQLAEDRRKETQYF.

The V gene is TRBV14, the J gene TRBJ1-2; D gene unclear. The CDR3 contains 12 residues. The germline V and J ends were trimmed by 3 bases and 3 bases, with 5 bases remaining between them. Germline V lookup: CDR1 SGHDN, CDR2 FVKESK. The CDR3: CASSHPYYGYTF. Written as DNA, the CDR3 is TGTGCCAGCAGCCACCCCTACTATGGCTACACCTTC. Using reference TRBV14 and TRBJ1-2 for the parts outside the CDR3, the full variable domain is EAGVTQFPSHSVIEKGQTVTLRCDPISGHDNLYWYRRVMGKEIKFLLHFVKESKQDESGMPNNRFLAERTGGTYSTLKVQPAELEDSGVYFCASSHPYYGYTFGSGTRLTVV.

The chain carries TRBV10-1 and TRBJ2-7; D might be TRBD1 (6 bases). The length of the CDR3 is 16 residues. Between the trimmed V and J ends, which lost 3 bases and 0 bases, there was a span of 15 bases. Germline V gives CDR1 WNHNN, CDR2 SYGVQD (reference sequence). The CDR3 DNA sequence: TGCGCCAGCAGTGACCACCCGGGACAATACTCCTACGAGCAGTACTTC. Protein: CASSDHPGQYSYEQYF.

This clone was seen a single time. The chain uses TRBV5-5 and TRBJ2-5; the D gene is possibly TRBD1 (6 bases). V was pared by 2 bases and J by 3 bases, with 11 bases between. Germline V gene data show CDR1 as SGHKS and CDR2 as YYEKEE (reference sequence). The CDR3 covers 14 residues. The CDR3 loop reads CASSFGQTKETQYF. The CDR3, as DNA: TGTGCCAGCAGCTTCGGACAGACAAAAGAGACCCAGTACTTC.

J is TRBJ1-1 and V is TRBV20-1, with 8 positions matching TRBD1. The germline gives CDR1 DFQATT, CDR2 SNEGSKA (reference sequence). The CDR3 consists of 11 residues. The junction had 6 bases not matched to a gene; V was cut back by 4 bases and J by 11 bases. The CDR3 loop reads CSANFRGLAFF. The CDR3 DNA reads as TGCAGTGCTAATTTCAGGGGGCTGGCTTTCTTT.

CDR3 sequence reads: CASSYTTGVSGNTIYF. The CDR3 region has the DNA TGTGCCAGCAGTTACACCACAGGGGTCTCTGGAAACACCATATATTTT. The genes are TRBV5-6 and TRBJ1-3; 7 bases map to TRBD1. Germline loops: CDR1 SGHDT, CDR2 YYEEEE. V lost 5 bases, J lost 0 bases, and 8 bases stayed unmatched. This CDR3 spans 16 amino acids.

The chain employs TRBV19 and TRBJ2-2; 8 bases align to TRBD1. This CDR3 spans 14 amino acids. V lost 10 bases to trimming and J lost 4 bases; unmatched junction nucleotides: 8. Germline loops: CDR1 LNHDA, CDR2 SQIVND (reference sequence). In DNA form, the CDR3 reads TGTGCCACTAAACAGGGGGGAGGCACCGGGGAGCTGTTTTTT. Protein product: CATKQGGGTGELFF.

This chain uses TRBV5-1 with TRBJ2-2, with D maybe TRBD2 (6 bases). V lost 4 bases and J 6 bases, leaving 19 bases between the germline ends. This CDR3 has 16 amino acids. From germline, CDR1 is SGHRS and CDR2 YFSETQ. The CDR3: CASSPVGRPGAGELFF. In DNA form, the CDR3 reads TGCGCCAGCAGCCCGGTGGGAAGGCCGGGGGCCGGGGAGCTGTTTTTT.

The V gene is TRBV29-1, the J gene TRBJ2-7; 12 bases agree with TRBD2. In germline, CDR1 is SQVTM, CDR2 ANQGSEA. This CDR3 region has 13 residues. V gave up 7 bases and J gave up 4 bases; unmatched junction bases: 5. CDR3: CSALGLAGYEQYF. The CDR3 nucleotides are TGCAGCGCCCTGGGACTAGCGGGTTACGAGCAGTACTTC.

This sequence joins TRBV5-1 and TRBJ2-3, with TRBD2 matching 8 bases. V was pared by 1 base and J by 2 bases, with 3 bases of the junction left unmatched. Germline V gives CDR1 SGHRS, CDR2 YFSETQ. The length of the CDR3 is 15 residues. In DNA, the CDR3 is TGCGCCAGCAGCTTGACTAGCGGCTACACAGATACGCAGTATTTT. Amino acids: CASSLTSGYTDTQYF.

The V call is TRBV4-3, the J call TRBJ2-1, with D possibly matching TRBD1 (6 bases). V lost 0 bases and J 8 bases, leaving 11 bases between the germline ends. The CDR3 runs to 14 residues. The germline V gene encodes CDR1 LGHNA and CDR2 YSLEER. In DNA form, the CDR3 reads TGCGCCAGCAGCCAAGATTCCAGGGGTGATGAGCAGTTCTTC. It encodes CASSQDSRGDEQFF.